This is a list of T cell receptor beta chains from one sample in a study of early T cells in non-severe SARS-CoV-2 infection. Each CDR3 protein gets one entry after TCRdb re-called the 5' RACE reads with MiXCR. Seen here are just under 65,000 distinct CDR3 sequences, roughly 8.2% observed once, and the top ten hold 13%. Material: whole blood, obtained at baseline. These receptors all stem from an adult who was a healthcare worker with PCR-confirmed SARS-CoV-2 infection or an uninfected control (not recorded which). Each CDR3 is given with its conserved first and last residue. Fields, in order: D gene, V gene, J gene, clone size, CDR3 DNA, CDR3 protein. D genes are given only for firm matches. Size is stated for part of the rows, as once, few or many counts, or as a class when the clone is expanded.

d_gene: .; v_gene: TRBV12-3/TRBV12-4; j_gene: TRBJ2-6; abundance: .; CDR3nt: TGTGCCAGCAGTTTCGAGGGGACTGGGGCCAACGTCCTGACTTTC; CDR3aa: CASSFEGTGANVLTF
d_gene: .; v_gene: TRBV21-1; j_gene: TRBJ2-2; abundance: many; CDR3nt: TGTGCCAGCAGCAAAGGGGCAGGGGGAACCGGGGAGCTGTTTTTT; CDR3aa: CASSKGAGGTGELFF
d_gene: .; v_gene: TRBV20-1; j_gene: TRBJ2-3; abundance: few; CDR3nt: TGCAGTGCTAGAACCGGATACACAGATACGCAGTATTTT; CDR3aa: CSARTGYTDTQYF
d_gene: .; v_gene: TRBV11-2; j_gene: TRBJ1-2; abundance: few; CDR3nt: TGTGCCAGCAGCTTAACGAGGGACTCCTATGGCTACACCTTC; CDR3aa: CASSLTRDSYGYTF
d_gene: TRBD1; v_gene: TRBV18; j_gene: TRBJ1-4; abundance: .; CDR3nt: TGTGCCAGCTCACCACCCGGGACAGGGCTTAAAAAACTGTTTTTT; CDR3aa: CASSPPGTGLKKLFF
d_gene: TRBD1; v_gene: TRBV3-1; j_gene: TRBJ1-3; abundance: .; CDR3nt: TGTGCCAGCACCTTTCAGGGGGGGCGTGGAAACACCATATATTTT; CDR3aa: CASTFQGGRGNTIYF
d_gene: .; v_gene: TRBV6-2/TRBV6-3; j_gene: TRBJ2-7; abundance: .; CDR3nt: TGTGCCAGCAGTTCCAATCGGGGCTACGAGCAGTACTTC; CDR3aa: CASSSNRGYEQYF
d_gene: TRBD1; v_gene: TRBV7-9; j_gene: TRBJ1-1; abundance: .; CDR3nt: TGTGCCAGCAGCACCAGGGGGATTCCACCTGAAGCTTTCTTT; CDR3aa: CASSTRGIPPEAFF
d_gene: TRBD1; v_gene: TRBV20-1; j_gene: TRBJ2-7; abundance: .; CDR3nt: TGCAGTGCTAGAGATCTTCGGACAGGGAAAGCCTACGAGCAGTACTTC; CDR3aa: CSARDLRTGKAYEQYF
d_gene: TRBD1; v_gene: TRBV7-2; j_gene: TRBJ2-3; abundance: few; CDR3nt: TGTGCCAGCAGCTTGGACAGGTTCACAGATACGCAGTATTTT; CDR3aa: CASSLDRFTDTQYF
d_gene: TRBD1; v_gene: TRBV12-3/TRBV12-4; j_gene: TRBJ2-3; abundance: .; CDR3nt: TGTGCCAGCATCCCGGGACAGGGGCCAGATACGCAGTATTTT; CDR3aa: CASIPGQGPDTQYF
d_gene: TRBD2; v_gene: TRBV3-1; j_gene: TRBJ2-1; abundance: many; CDR3nt: TGTGCCAGCAGCCTCGGGGGGGGTTTCTACAATGAGCAGTTCTTC; CDR3aa: CASSLGGGFYNEQFF
d_gene: TRBD1; v_gene: TRBV6-5; j_gene: TRBJ1-1; abundance: few; CDR3nt: TGTGCCAGCAGGGGAGACAGGGGGGTGTCTCCTGAAGCTTTCTTT; CDR3aa: CASRGDRGVSPEAFF
d_gene: .; v_gene: TRBV5-3; j_gene: TRBJ2-4; abundance: few; CDR3nt: TGTGCCAGAAGCAGTCGGGATCCCAAGGGGAACATTCAGTACTTC; CDR3aa: CARSSRDPKGNIQYF
d_gene: TRBD2; v_gene: TRBV30; j_gene: TRBJ2-7; abundance: many; CDR3nt: TGTGCCTGGACCCCCCGATCTATGGCTAGCGGGAAAAGTTACGAGCAGTACTTC; CDR3aa: CAWTPRSMASGKSYEQYF
d_gene: .; v_gene: TRBV3-1; j_gene: TRBJ1-6; abundance: few; CDR3nt: TGTGCCAGCAGCCAAGGGGGAAATTGGTCACCCCTCCACTTT; CDR3aa: CASSQGGNWSPLHF
d_gene: .; v_gene: TRBV5-5; j_gene: TRBJ2-5; abundance: .; CDR3nt: TGTGCCAGCAGCTTGGAGAACTGGGGAGAGACCCAGTACTTC; CDR3aa: CASSLENWGETQYF
d_gene: TRBD2; v_gene: TRBV12-3/TRBV12-4; j_gene: TRBJ2-3; abundance: many; CDR3nt: TGTGCCAGCAGTCCCTTAACTAGCGGGAGCGCAGATACGCAGTATTTT; CDR3aa: CASSPLTSGSADTQYF
d_gene: TRBD1; v_gene: TRBV12-3/TRBV12-4; j_gene: TRBJ1-3; abundance: few; CDR3nt: TGTGCCAGCAGGGAACAGGGGGCACCCTCTGGAAACACCATATATTTT; CDR3aa: CASREQGAPSGNTIYF
d_gene: .; v_gene: TRBV20-1; j_gene: TRBJ2-1; abundance: many; CDR3nt: TGCAGTGCTAGAGAAATGGTGGAGCAGTTCTTC; CDR3aa: CSAREMVEQFF
d_gene: .; v_gene: TRBV6-5; j_gene: TRBJ2-3; abundance: few; CDR3nt: TGTGCCAGCAGGCCCCTCGCACTCGAGGGCACAGATACGCAGTATTTT; CDR3aa: CASRPLALEGTDTQYF
d_gene: .; v_gene: TRBV6-1; j_gene: TRBJ1-5; abundance: .; CDR3nt: TGTGCCAGCTGGATAGCACAAAACAATCAGCCCCAGCATTTT; CDR3aa: CASWIAQNNQPQHF
d_gene: .; v_gene: TRBV20-1; j_gene: TRBJ2-3; abundance: few; CDR3nt: TGCAGTGCGAGAGCTAGCGACCACGCTACAGATACGCAGTATTTT; CDR3aa: CSARASDHATDTQYF
d_gene: .; v_gene: TRBV7-9; j_gene: TRBJ1-6; abundance: many; CDR3nt: TGTGCCAGCAGCTCAGAGGGCAATTCACCCCTCCACTTT; CDR3aa: CASSSEGNSPLHF
d_gene: .; v_gene: TRBV7-2; j_gene: TRBJ2-2; abundance: many; CDR3nt: TGTGCCAGCAGCTTAACCGGAGTTCTCACCGGGGAGCTGTTTTTT; CDR3aa: CASSLTGVLTGELFF
d_gene: .; v_gene: TRBV27; j_gene: TRBJ2-6; abundance: few; CDR3nt: TGTGCCAGCAGTTTACGGGGATACGGGGCCAACGTCCTGACTTTC; CDR3aa: CASSLRGYGANVLTF
d_gene: .; v_gene: TRBV29-1; j_gene: TRBJ1-4; abundance: many; CDR3nt: TGCAGCGTTGAATCCCGGGGAGGAGGTGAAAAACTGTTTTTT; CDR3aa: CSVESRGGGEKLFF
d_gene: .; v_gene: TRBV20-1; j_gene: TRBJ1-1; abundance: few; CDR3nt: TGCAGTGCTAGTAAGTACCGGGACACTGAAGCTTTCTTT; CDR3aa: CSASKYRDTEAFF
d_gene: .; v_gene: TRBV20-1; j_gene: TRBJ1-5; abundance: many; CDR3nt: TGCAGTGCTAGGGGGTCAGGGCAGCCCCAGCATTTT; CDR3aa: CSARGSGQPQHF
d_gene: .; v_gene: TRBV27; j_gene: TRBJ1-6; abundance: .; CDR3nt: TGTGCCAGCAGCGTCGCAGGGTCTAATTCACCCCTCCACTTT; CDR3aa: CASSVAGSNSPLHF
d_gene: .; v_gene: TRBV5-1; j_gene: TRBJ1-3; abundance: .; CDR3nt: TGCGCCAGCAGCTTGGAGGGTTCCTCTGGAAACACCATATATTTT; CDR3aa: CASSLEGSSGNTIYF
d_gene: TRBD1; v_gene: TRBV27; j_gene: TRBJ1-1; abundance: few; CDR3nt: TGTGCCAGCACTACAGGGGCCATGAACACTGAAGCTTTCTTT; CDR3aa: CASTTGAMNTEAFF
d_gene: .; v_gene: TRBV4-1; j_gene: TRBJ2-3; abundance: .; CDR3nt: TGCGCCAGCAGCCAAGATGGGTTTCCGGGACGGGTAGATACGCAGTATTTT; CDR3aa: CASSQDGFPGRVDTQYF
d_gene: TRBD2; v_gene: TRBV3-1; j_gene: TRBJ2-1; abundance: many; CDR3nt: TGTGCCAGCAGCCCCTCGGGAGGACCTCCTTCGCAGTTCTTC; CDR3aa: CASSPSGGPPSQFF
d_gene: TRBD2; v_gene: TRBV24-1; j_gene: TRBJ2-7; abundance: .; CDR3nt: TGTGCCACCAGCGCTTCTTCCGGGACTAGATTCTACGAGCAGTACTTC; CDR3aa: CATSASSGTRFYEQYF
d_gene: .; v_gene: TRBV9; j_gene: TRBJ2-7; abundance: .; CDR3nt: TGTGCCAGCAGCGGACACCCAGGGTCTTCCTACGAGCAGTACTTC; CDR3aa: CASSGHPGSSYEQYF
d_gene: .; v_gene: TRBV20-1; j_gene: TRBJ1-5; abundance: .; CDR3nt: TGCAGTGCTAGAGATTACCGGGACGGCCTTAATCAGCCCCAGCATTTT; CDR3aa: CSARDYRDGLNQPQHF
d_gene: .; v_gene: TRBV12-3/TRBV12-4; j_gene: TRBJ2-5; abundance: few; CDR3nt: TGTGCCAGCAGTTTAGTGGCGGCCGTAGAGACCCAGTACTTC; CDR3aa: CASSLVAAVETQYF
d_gene: TRBD2; v_gene: TRBV7-2; j_gene: TRBJ2-1; abundance: few; CDR3nt: TGTGCCAGCAGCTTAGGGACTAGGAGCAATGAGCAGTTCTTC; CDR3aa: CASSLGTRSNEQFF